The 15 T cell receptor beta chains below all came from one sample that was sequenced in a study of T cell repertoires in cytomegalovirus infection. Their target antigens are unknown. Each CDR3 protein gets one entry after TCRdb re-called the reads with MiXCR. The sample contains tens of thousands of distinct CDR3 sequences, 25% to 30% of which appear only once. Here the sequenced sample was CD8+ T cells from cultured PBMCs, taken from culture after CMV antigen stimulation. The receptors stem from a human donor in good health (CMV status not recorded). Some clones in this sample may be carry-over from other donors' samples.

The sample holds a few counts of this clonotype. The chain couples TRBV5-4 to TRBJ1-2; possibly TRBD1 for D (5 bases). This CDR3 has 15 amino acids. Trimming took off 0 bases at V and 4 bases at J, with 13 bases between the two ends. Germline CDR1 reads SGHNT; CDR2 reads YYREEE (reference sequence). The CDR3 DNA reads TGTGCCAGCAGCTTGGATCGGGGGAAAGGCTATGGCTACACCTTC. Protein sequence: CASSLDRGKGYGYTF.

This sequence joins TRBV4-3 and TRBJ1-4; 8 bases line up with TRBD1. The CDR3 sequence is 15 residues long. J lost 7 bases, V lost 1 base, and 5 bases had no gene match. Looked up from germline, CDR1 is LGHNA and CDR2 is YSLEER. The CDR3 DNA sequence: TGCGCCAGCAGCCAAGCCCAGGGGGCACGTGAAAAACTGTTTTTT. Amino acid sequence: CASSQAQGAREKLFF.

V and J are TRBV28 and TRBJ1-2; a possible D gene is TRBD1 (6 bases). Trimming shortened V by 7 bases and J by 7 bases, and 13 bases separated the two germline ends. Germline V gene lookup returns CDR1 MDHEN and CDR2 SYDVKM. The CDR3 runs 12 residues. The CDR3 protein is CASTQPRGGYTF. CDR3 in DNA: TGTGCCAGCACCCAGCCCAGGGGTGGCTACACCTTC.

In nucleotides, the CDR3 is TGCAGTGCTAGTAAAGAGAGCTCCTACGAGCAGTACTTC. This encodes CSASKESSYEQYF. This chain links TRBV20-1 with TRBJ2-7; D ambiguous. Trimming pared 3 bases from V and 0 bases from J, leaving 9 bases between. Germline V gene sequence: CDR1 DFQATT, CDR2 SNEGSKA (reference sequence). CDR3 length: 13 residues.

This clonotype was found a few times. This chain links TRBV19 with TRBJ1-2; TRBD1 agrees at 7 bases. The V segment lost 5 bases and the J segment 4 bases; nucleotides outside the gene matches: 7. Germline V gene lookup returns CDR1 LNHDA and CDR2 SQIVND (reference sequence). This CDR3 comprises 14 residues. As DNA, the CDR3 is TGTGCCAGTAGTTTACAGGGGTCTCCCTATGGCTACACCTTC. Amino acids: CASSLQGSPYGYTF.

This clonotype has a handful of counts. The rearrangement links TRBV9 to TRBJ2-1, with D perhaps TRBD2 (7 bases). Germline assignment: CDR1 SGDLS and CDR2 YYNGEE. This CDR3 has 15 amino acids. The V gene lost 2 bases and the J gene lost 6 bases, with 15 bases spanning the gap. The CDR3 spells CASSVGGGRSNEQFF. The CDR3 DNA reads as TGTGCCAGCAGCGTCGGGGGCGGGAGAAGCAATGAGCAGTTCTTC.

This clonotype was counted many times. The chain links TRBV11-3 to TRBJ2-5; the D is unclear. Germline values: CDR1 SGHNT, CDR2 YENEEA. The CDR3 loop spans 13 amino acids. The V and J ends lost 3 bases and 5 bases respectively, with 10 bases between them. CDR3 in amino acids: CASSLVGWETQYF. CDR3 DNA sequence: TGTGCCAGCAGCTTGGTGGGTTGGGAGACCCAGTACTTC. The complete variable domain, with remaining parts taken from reference TRBV11-3 and TRBJ2-5, reads EAGVVQSPRYKIIEKKQPVAFWCNPISGHNTLYWYLQNLGQGPELLIRYENEEAVDDSQLPKDRFSAERLKGVDSTLKIQPAELGDSAVYLCASSLVGWETQYFGPGTRLLVL.

V and J are TRBV4-1 and TRBJ1-1; no reliable D call. V was pared by 4 bases and J by 0 bases, with 12 bases between. The germline CDR1 and CDR2 sequences are MGHRA and YSYEKL. The CDR3 is 15 residues long. CDR3 in DNA: TGCGCCAGCAGCCCCCAGCTGGGCCTGAACACTGAAGCTTTCTTT. The encoded protein is CASSPQLGLNTEAFF.

This clonotype was picked up one time. The V call is TRBV5-1, the J call TRBJ1-2, with 8 bases fitting TRBD1. CDR3 length: 15 amino acids. CDR1 and CDR2 from the germline V gene are SGHRS and YFSETQ. V was clipped by 0 bases and J by 2 bases; unmatched bases: 3. CDR3 loop: CASSLERQGNYGYTF. In DNA form, the CDR3 reads TGCGCCAGCAGCTTGGAAAGACAGGGGAACTATGGCTACACCTTC.

The chain links TRBV27 to TRBJ2-1; D ambiguous. The CDR3 spans 14 residues. V gave up 3 bases and J gave up 6 bases, with 12 bases separating them. Germline CDR1 reads MNHEY; CDR2 reads SMNVEV (reference sequence). The CDR3 sequence is CASSFYGSINEQFF. The CDR3, as DNA: TGTGCCAGCAGTTTTTATGGGTCAATCAATGAGCAGTTCTTC.

This clonotype has at least ten counts. The chain has TRBV18 and TRBJ1-6; D is unresolved. Trimming stripped 5 bases from V and 3 bases from J, with 14 bases between. The CDR3 length is 16 residues. Germline V CDR1 and CDR2: KGHSH, LQKENI. DNA of the CDR3: TGTGCCAGCTCAACTATAACAGAGATCTATAATTCACCCCTCCACTTT. This gives the protein CASSTITEIYNSPLHF.

The chain recombines TRBV6-1 with TRBJ1-5, with no clear D. CDR3 size: 14 residues. The germline V gene encodes CDR1 MNHNS and CDR2 SASEGT. The germline V and J ends were trimmed by 4 bases and 0 bases, with 7 bases remaining between them. The CDR3 nucleotides are TGTGCCAGCAGTGCTGAGGTTAGCAATCAGCCCCAGCATTTT. Residues: CASSAEVSNQPQHF.

The chain recombines TRBV27 with TRBJ1-4, with D possibly matching TRBD1 (6 bases). The CDR3 contains 18 residues. The germline gives CDR1 MNHEY, CDR2 SMNVEV (reference sequence). V was cut by 0 bases and J by 5 bases, with 19 bases left in between. The CDR3 is CASSLSGRGSVLNEKLFF. The CDR3 DNA is TGTGCCAGCAGTTTATCTGGCAGGGGTTCAGTCCTCAATGAAAAACTGTTTTTT.

This clonotype was found many times. The chain carries TRBV11-2 and TRBJ1-1, with D uncertain. The germline CDR1 and CDR2 sequences are SGHAT and FQNNGV. The V gene lost 5 bases and the J gene lost 3 bases, with 7 bases spanning the gap. The CDR3 runs 12 residues. The CDR3 reads CASSRLDTEAFF. DNA of the CDR3: TGTGCCAGCAGCCGACTTGACACTGAAGCTTTCTTT.

This sequence joins TRBV27 and TRBJ2-7, with no clear D. The CDR3 has 11 residues. V was shortened by 4 bases and J by 2 bases, with 3 bases between the two germline ends. CDR1 and CDR2 (germline): MNHEY, SMNVEV (reference sequence). DNA for the CDR3: TGTGCCAGCAGTTCCCCCTACGAGCAGTACTTC. It yields the protein CASSSPYEQYF.